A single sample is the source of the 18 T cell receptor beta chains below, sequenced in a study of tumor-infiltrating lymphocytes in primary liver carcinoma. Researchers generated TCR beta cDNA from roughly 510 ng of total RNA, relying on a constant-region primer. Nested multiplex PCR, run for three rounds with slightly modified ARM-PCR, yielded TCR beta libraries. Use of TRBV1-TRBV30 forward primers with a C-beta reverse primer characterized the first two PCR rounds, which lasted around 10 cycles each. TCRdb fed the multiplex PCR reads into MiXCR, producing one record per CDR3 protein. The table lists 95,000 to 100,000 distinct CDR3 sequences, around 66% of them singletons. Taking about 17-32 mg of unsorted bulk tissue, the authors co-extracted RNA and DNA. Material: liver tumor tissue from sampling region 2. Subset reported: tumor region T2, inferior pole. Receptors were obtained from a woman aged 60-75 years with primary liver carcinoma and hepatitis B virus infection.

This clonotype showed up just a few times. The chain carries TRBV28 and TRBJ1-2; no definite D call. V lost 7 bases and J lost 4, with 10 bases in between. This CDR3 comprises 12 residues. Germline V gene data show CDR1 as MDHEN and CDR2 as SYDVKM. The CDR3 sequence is CASTYGSYGYTF. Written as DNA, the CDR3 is TGTGCCAGCACCTACGGGAGCTATGGCTACACCTTC.

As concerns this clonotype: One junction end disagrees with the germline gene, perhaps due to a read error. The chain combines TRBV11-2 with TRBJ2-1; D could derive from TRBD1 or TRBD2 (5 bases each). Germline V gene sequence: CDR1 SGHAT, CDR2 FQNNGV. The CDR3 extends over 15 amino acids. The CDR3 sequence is CASSLEGSPLDEQFF. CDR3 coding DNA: TGTGCCAGTAGCTTAGAGGGGAGTCCCCTCGATGAGCAGTTCTTC.

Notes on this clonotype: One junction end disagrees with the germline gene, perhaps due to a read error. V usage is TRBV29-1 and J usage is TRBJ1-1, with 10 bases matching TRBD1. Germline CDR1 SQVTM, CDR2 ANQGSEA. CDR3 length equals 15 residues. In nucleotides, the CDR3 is TGCAGCGTGGCCGGGACAGGGGTGTGGAACACTGAAGCATTCTTT. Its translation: CSVAGTGVWNTEAFF.

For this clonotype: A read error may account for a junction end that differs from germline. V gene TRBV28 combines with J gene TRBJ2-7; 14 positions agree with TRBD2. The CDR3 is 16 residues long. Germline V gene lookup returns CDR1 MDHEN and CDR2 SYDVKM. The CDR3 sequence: CATSLGTSGSGYEQYF. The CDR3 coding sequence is TGTGCCACCAGTTTAGGGACTAGCGGGAGTGGCTACGAGCAGTACTTC.

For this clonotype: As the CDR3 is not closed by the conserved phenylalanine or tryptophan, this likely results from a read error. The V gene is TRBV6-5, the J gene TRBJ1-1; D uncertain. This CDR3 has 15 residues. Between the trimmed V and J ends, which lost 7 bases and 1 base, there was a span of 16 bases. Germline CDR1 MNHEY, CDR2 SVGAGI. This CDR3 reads CASIPTPTSNTEAFS. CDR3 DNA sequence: TGTGCCAGCATCCCTACACCTACATCGAACACTGAAGCTTTCTCT.

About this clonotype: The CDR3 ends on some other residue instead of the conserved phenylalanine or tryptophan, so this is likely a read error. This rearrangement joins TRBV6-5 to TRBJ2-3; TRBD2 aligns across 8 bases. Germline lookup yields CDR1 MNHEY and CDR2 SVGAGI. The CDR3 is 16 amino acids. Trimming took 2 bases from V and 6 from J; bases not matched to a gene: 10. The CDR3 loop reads CASSYRGLVARDTQYC. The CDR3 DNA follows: TGTGCCAGCAGTTACCGGGGACTAGTGGCCAGGGATACGCAGTATTGT.

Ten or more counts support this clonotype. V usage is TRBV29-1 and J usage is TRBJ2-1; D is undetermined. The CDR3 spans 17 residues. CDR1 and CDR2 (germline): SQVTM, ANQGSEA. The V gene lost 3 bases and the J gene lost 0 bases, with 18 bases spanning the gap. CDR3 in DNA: TGCAGCGTTGACGCAAGAGCCGGGCGGAGCTCCTACAATGAGCAGTTCTTC. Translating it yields CSVDARAGRSSYNEQFF.

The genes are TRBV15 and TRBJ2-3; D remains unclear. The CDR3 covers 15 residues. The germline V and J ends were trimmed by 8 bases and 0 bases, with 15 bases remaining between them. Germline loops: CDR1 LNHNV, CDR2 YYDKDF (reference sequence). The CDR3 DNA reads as TGTGCCACCTCTTCTCGCAGAAGTAGCACAGATACGCAGTATTTT. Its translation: CATSSRRSSTDTQYF.

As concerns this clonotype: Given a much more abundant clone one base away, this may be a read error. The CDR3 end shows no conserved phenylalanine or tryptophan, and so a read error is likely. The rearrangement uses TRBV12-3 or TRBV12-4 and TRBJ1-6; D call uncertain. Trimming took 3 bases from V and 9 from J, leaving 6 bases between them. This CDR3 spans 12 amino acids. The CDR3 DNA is TGTGCCAGCAGTTTGTCCGGTTCACCCCTCCACTCT. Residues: CASSLSGSPLHS.

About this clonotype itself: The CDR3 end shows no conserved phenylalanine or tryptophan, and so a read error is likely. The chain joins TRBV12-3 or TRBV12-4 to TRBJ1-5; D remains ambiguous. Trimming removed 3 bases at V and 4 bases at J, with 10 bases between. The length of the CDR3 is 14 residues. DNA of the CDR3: TGTGCCAGCAGTTTTTCTAGCCCAAATCAGCCCCAGCATTAT. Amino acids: CASSFSSPNQPQHY.

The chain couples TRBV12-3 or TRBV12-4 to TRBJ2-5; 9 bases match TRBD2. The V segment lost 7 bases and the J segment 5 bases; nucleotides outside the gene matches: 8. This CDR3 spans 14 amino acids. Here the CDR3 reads CASNPSSGKETQYF. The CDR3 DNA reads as TGTGCCAGCAATCCGTCTAGCGGGAAGGAGACCCAGTACTTC.

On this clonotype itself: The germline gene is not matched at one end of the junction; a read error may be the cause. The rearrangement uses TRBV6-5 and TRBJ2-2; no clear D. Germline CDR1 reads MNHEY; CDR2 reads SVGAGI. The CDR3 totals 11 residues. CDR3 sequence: CASSLGVELFF. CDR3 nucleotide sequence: TGCGCCAGCAGTCTCGGCGTGGAGCTGTTTTTT.

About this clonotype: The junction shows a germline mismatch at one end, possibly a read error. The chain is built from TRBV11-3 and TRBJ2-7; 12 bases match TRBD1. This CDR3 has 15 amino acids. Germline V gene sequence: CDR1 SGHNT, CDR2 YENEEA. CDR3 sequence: CASSPGTGGNYKRCF. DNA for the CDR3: TGTGCCAGCAGCCCCGGGACAGGGGGCAACTACAAGCGGTGCTTC.

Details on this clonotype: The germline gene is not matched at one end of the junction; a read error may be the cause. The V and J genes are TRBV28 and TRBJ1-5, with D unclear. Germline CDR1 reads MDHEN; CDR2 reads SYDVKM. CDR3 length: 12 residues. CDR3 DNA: TGTGCCAGCACCCTTCCGGGTCAGCCCAAGCATTTT. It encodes CASTLPGQPKHF. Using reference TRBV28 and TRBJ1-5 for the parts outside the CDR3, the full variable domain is DVKVTQSSRYLVKRTGEKVFLECVQDMDHENMFWYRQDPGLGLRLIYFSYDVKMKEKGDIPEGYSVSREKKERFSLILESASTNQTSMYLCASTLPGQPKHFGDGTRLSIL.

DNA for the CDR3: TGTGCCATCAGAGAAGTTGCTAGGGGCCGCTACGAGCAGTACTTC. Translation gives CAIREVARGRYEQYF. The chain carries TRBV10-3 and TRBJ2-7; D is possibly TRBD1 (5 bases). V was trimmed by 6 bases and J by 3 bases, leaving 18 bases between them. This CDR3 contains 15 residues. Germline-derived CDR1 and CDR2 are ENHRY and SYGVKD.

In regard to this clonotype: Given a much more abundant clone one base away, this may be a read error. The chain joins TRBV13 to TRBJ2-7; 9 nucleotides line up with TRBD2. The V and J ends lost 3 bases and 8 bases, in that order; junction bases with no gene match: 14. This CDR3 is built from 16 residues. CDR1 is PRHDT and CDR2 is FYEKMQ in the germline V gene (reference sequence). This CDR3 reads CASSLTAGGILDKQYF. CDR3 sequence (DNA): TGTGCCAGCAGCTTGACGGCGGGAGGGATTCTCGACAAGCAGTACTTC.

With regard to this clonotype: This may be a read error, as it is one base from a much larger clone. The CDR3 sequence: CASGQGAEDTQYF. The CDR3, as DNA: TGTGCCAGCGGCCAGGGGGCCGAAGATACGCAGTATTTT. The chain joins TRBV6-4 to TRBJ2-3, with TRBD1 identical over 8 bases. V dropped 8 bases and J dropped 5; count of bases not matched to a gene: 6. This CDR3 contains 13 residues. Per the germline V gene, CDR1 is MRHNA and CDR2 is SNTAGT.

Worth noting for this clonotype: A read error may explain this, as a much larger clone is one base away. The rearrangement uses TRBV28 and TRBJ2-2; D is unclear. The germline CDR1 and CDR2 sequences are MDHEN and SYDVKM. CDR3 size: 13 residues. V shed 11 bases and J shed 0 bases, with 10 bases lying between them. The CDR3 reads CAAWSANTGELFF. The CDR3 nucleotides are TGTGCCGCGTGGTCGGCGAACACCGGGGAGCTGTTTTTT.